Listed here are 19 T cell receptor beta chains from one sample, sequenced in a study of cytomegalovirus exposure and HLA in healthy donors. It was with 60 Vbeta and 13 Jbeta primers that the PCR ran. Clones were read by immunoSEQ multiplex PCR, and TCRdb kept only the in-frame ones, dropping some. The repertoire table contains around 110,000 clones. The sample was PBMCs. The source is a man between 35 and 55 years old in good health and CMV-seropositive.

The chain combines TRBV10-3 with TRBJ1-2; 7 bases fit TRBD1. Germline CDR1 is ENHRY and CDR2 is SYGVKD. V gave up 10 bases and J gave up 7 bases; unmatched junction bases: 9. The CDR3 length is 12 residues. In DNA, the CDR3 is TGTGCCACCGACAGGGATTTAGGTGGCTACACCTTC. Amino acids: CATDRDLGGYTF.

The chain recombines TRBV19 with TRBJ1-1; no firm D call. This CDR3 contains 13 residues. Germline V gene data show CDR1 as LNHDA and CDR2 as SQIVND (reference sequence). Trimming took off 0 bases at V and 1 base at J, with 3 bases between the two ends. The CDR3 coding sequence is TGTGCCAGTAGTATAGATAGGAACACTGAAGCTTTCTTT. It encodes CASSIDRNTEAFF.

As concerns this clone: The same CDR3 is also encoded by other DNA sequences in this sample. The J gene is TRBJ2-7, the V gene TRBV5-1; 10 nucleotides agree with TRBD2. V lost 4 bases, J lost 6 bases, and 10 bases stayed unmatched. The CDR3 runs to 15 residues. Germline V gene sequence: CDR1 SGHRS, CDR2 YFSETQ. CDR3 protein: CASSERASGGREQYF. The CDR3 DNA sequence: TGCGCCAGCAGCGAACGCGCTAGCGGGGGTCGCGAGCAGTACTTC. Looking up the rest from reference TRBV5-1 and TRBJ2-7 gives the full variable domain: KAGVTQTPRYLIKTRGQQVTLSCSPISGHRSVSWYQQTPGQGLQFLFEYFSETQRNKGNFPGRFSGRQFSNSRSEMNVSTLELGDSALYLCASSERASGGREQYFGPGTRLTVT.

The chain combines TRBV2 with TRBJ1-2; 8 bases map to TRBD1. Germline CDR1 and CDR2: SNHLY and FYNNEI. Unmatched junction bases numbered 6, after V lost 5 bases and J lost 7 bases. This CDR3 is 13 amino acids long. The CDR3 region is CASSYQGAGGYTF. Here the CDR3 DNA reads TGTGCCAGCAGTTACCAGGGGGCGGGTGGCTACACCTTC.

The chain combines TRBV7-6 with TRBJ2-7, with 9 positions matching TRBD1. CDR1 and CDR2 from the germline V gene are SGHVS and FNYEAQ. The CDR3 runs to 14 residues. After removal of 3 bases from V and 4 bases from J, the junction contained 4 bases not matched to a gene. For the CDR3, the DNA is TGTGCCAGCAGCTTGGGGACAGGGCAATACGAGCAGTACTTC. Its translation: CASSLGTGQYEQYF.

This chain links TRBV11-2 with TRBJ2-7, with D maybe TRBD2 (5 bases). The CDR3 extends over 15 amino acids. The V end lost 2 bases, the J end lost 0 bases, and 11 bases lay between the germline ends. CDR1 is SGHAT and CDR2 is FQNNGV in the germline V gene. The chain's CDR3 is CASSLTAGSSYEQYF. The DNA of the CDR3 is TGTGCCAGCAGCTTAACCGCGGGCAGCTCCTACGAGCAGTACTTC.

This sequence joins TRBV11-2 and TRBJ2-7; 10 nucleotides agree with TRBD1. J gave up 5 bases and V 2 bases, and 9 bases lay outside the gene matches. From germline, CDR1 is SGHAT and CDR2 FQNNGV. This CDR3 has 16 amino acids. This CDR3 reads CASSLPSGTGVHEQYF. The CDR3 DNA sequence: TGTGCCAGCAGCTTACCATCCGGGACAGGGGTTCACGAGCAGTACTTC.

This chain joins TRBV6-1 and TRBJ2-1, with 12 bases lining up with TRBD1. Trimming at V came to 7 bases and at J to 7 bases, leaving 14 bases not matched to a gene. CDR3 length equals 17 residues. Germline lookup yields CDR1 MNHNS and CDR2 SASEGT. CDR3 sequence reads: CASIDPGGDRGLNEQFF. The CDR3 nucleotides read TGTGCCAGCATTGACCCCGGTGGGGACAGGGGGCTTAATGAGCAGTTCTTC.

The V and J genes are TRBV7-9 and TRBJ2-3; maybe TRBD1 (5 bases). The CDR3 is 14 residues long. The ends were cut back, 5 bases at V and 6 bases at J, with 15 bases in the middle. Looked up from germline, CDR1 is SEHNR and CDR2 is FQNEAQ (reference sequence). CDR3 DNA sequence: TGTGCCAGCAGCCCGGCCGTGCAGGGTGATACGCAGTATTTT. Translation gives CASSPAVQGDTQYF. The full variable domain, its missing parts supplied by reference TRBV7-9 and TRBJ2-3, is DTGVSQNPRHKITKRGQNVTFRCDPISEHNRLYWYRQTLGQGPEFLTYFQNEAQLEKSRLLSDRFSAERPKGSFSTLEIQRTEQGDSAMYLCASSPAVQGDTQYFGPGTRLTVL.

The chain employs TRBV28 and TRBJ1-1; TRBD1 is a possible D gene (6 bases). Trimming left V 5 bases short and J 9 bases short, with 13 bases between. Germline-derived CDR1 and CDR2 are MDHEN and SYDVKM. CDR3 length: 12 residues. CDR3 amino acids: CASSPLGGQAFF. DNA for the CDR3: TGTGCCAGCAGTCCCTTGGGGGGGCAAGCTTTCTTT.

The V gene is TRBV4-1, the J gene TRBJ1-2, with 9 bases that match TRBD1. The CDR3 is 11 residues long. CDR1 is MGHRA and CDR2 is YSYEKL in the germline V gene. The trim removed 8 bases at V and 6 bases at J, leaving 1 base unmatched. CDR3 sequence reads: CASGQGNGYTF. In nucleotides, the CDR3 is TGCGCCAGCGGACAGGGGAATGGCTACACCTTC.

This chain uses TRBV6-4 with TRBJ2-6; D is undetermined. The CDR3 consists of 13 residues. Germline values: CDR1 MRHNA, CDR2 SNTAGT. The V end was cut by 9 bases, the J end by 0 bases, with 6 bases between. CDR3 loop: CASKLSGANVLTF. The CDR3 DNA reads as TGTGCCAGTAAACTCTCTGGGGCCAACGTCCTGACTTTC.

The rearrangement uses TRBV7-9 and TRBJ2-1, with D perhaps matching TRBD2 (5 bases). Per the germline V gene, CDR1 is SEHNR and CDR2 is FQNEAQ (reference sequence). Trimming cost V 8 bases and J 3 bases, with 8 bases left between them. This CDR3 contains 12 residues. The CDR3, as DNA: TGTGCCAGCTTGGGGAGCTACAATGAGCAGTTCTTC. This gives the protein CASLGSYNEQFF.

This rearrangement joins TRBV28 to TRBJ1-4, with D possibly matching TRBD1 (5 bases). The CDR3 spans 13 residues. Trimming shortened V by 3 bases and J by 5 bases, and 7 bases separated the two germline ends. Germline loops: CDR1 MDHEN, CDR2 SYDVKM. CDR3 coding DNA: TGTGCCAGCAGTTTTCGGGGGAATGAAAAACTGTTTTTT. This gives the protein CASSFRGNEKLFF.

The CDR3 nucleotides read TGTGCCAGCAGTCAGACAGTCCAAGAGACCCAGTACTTC. This sequence encodes CASSQTVQETQYF. This chain uses TRBV27 with TRBJ2-5; D is possibly TRBD1 (5 bases). V lost 5 bases and J lost 1, with 8 bases in between. Germline CDR1 reads MNHEY; CDR2 reads SMNVEV (reference sequence). There are 13 residues in the CDR3.

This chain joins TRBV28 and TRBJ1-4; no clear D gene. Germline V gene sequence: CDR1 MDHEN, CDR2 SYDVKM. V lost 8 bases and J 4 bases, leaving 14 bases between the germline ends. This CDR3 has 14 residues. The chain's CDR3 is CASAEMGLNEKLFF. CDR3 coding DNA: TGTGCCAGCGCCGAGATGGGCCTTAATGAAAAACTGTTTTTT.

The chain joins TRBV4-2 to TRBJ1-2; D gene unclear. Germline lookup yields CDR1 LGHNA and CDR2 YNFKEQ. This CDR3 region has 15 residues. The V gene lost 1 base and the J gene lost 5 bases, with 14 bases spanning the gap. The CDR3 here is CASSQAQTVSYGYTF. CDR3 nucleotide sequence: TGTGCCAGCAGCCAAGCTCAAACAGTGAGTTATGGCTACACCTTC.

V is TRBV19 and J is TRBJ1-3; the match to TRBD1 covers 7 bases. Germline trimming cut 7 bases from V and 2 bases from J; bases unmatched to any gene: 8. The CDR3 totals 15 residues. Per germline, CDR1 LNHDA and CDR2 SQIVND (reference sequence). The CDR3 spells CASTTGQLPGNTIYF. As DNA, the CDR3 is TGTGCCAGTACCACGGGACAGCTACCTGGAAACACCATATATTTT.

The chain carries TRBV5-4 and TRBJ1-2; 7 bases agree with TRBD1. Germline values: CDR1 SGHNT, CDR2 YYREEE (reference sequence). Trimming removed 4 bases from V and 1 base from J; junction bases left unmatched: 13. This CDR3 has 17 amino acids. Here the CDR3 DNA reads TGTGCCAGCAGCGGAAAAGTCTCGGGACAGAATAACTATGGCTACACCTTC. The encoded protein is CASSGKVSGQNNYGYTF.